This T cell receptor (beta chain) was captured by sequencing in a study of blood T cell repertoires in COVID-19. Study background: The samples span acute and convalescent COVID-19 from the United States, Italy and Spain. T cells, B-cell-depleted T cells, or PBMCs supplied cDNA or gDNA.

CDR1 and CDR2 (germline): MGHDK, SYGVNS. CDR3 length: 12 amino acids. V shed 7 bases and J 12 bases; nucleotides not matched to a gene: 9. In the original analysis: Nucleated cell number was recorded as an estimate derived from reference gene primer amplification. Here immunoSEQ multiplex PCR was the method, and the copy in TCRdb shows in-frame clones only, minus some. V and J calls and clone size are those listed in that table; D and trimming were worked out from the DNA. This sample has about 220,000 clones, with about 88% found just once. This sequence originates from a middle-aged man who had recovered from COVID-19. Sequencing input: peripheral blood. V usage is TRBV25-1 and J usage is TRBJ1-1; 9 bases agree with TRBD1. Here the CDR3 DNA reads TGTGCCAGCACGGGGCGGGACAGGGTTACTTTCTTT. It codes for CASTGRDRVTFF.